This is a list of T cell receptor beta chains from one sample in a study of PD-1 blockade in classical Hodgkin lymphoma. TCRdb's table, derived via immunoSEQ multiplex PCR, lists solely in-frame clones and lacks some. The repertoire holds 95,000 or so clones, with approximately 88% as singletons. This material consisted of peripheral blood mononuclear cells (PBMCs), taken at baseline. Receptor source: a human donor with classical Hodgkin lymphoma. CDR3s include the opening cysteine and the closing phenylalanine or tryptophan. A D gene is named only where the DNA matches it firmly. Size is omitted from some rows. Given values are once, few, many or a class for expanded clones.

v_gene	d_gene	j_gene	abundance	CDR3aa	CDR3nt
TRBV2	-	TRBJ1-3	-	CASRQSDSGNTIYF	TGTGCCAGCAGACAGTCGGACTCTGGAAACACCATATATTTT
TRBV19	-	TRBJ1-1	-	CASSPRQLMNTEAFF	TGTGCCAGTAGCCCTAGACAGTTGATGAACACTGAAGCTTTCTTT
TRBV30	-	TRBJ1-2	once	CAWSVQGGNYGYTF	TGTGCCTGGAGTGTACAGGGAGGCAACTATGGCTACACCTTC
TRBV5-1	-	TRBJ2-2	few	CASSYDWTGELFF	TGCGCCAGCAGCTACGACTGGACCGGGGAGCTGTTTTTT
TRBV6-5	-	TRBJ2-3	-	CASSYQAASTDTQYF	TGTGCCAGCAGTTACCAGGCGGCTAGCACAGATACGCAGTATTTT
TRBV28	TRBD1	TRBJ1-4	-	CASTTGVFEKLFF	TGTGCCAGCACGACAGGGGTTTTCGAAAAACTGTTTTTT
TRBV7-8	TRBD2	TRBJ2-7	-	CASGTSGTPYEQYF	TGTGCCAGTGGGACTAGCGGGACACCCTACGAGCAGTACTTC
TRBV5-4	-	TRBJ2-1	-	CASSLDNEQFF	TGTGCCAGCAGCTTGGATAATGAGCAGTTCTTC
TRBV10-2	TRBD1	TRBJ2-2	once	CASGDRGANTGELFF	TGCGCCAGCGGGGACAGGGGCGCGAACACCGGGGAGCTGTTTTTT
TRBV2	-	TRBJ2-5	-	CASRGTQLTRYF	TGTGCCAGCAGGGGGACTCAACTAACCCGGTACTTC
TRBV7-2	TRBD2	TRBJ2-1	once	CASSLVGTSGSHEQFF	TGTGCCAGCAGCTTAGTGGGGACTAGCGGGAGCCATGAGCAGTTCTTC
TRBV7-2	-	TRBJ1-1	-	CASSLSINTEAFF	TGTGCCAGCAGCCTGTCTATAAACACTGAAGCTTTCTTT
TRBV4-2	-	TRBJ2-3	-	CASSQTRISSDTQYF	TGTGCCAGCAGCCAGACTAGAATTTCTTCAGATACGCAGTATTTT
TRBV2	-	TRBJ2-5	-	CASSELAGETQYF	TGTGCCAGCAGTGAACTTGCTGGGGAGACCCAGTACTTC
TRBV12-5	TRBD2	TRBJ2-3	-	CASGLVHTSAPDTQYF	TGTGCTAGTGGTTTGGTTCATACTAGCGCCCCAGATACGCAGTATTTT
TRBV19	-	TRBJ1-2	-	CASSAPDRLHGYTF	TGTGCCAGTAGTGCCCCAGATCGGCTCCATGGCTACACCTTC
TRBV19	TRBD1	TRBJ1-1	-	CASTTQGARRTEAFF	TGTGCCAGTACTACGCAGGGGGCCCGTCGGACTGAAGCTTTCTTT
TRBV10-2	-	TRBJ2-3	-	CASSEGGVGADTQYF	TGCGCCAGCAGTGAGGGGGGAGTGGGGGCAGATACGCAGTATTTT
TRBV5-1	TRBD2	TRBJ2-1	-	CASSPLGTSSYNEQFF	TGCGCCAGCAGCCCCCTGGGGACTAGCTCCTACAATGAGCAGTTCTTC
TRBV6-1	TRBD1	TRBJ1-1	-	CASSDLRTGGAFF	TGTGCCAGCAGTGATCTACGGACAGGGGGAGCTTTCTTT
TRBV7-3	TRBD2	TRBJ2-1	-	CASSLGTSGSNEQFF	TGTGCCAGCAGCTTAGGGACTAGCGGGAGTAATGAGCAGTTCTTC
TRBV4-2	-	TRBJ1-2	-	CASSQAGWGVAGYTF	TGTGCCAGCAGCCAAGCTGGTTGGGGTGTTGCTGGCTACACCTTC
TRBV5-6	TRBD2	TRBJ2-3	-	CASYRGGSPDTQYF	TGTGCCAGCTATCGGGGAGGGAGCCCAGATACGCAGTATTTT